This note documents a single T cell receptor (beta chain) sequence. Its antigen target is currently unknown. Within one base of it there is no much larger clone, and no base qualities were kept. These data come from a study of blood T cell repertoires in COVID-19 (dated by TCRdb to the early 2020s). Context from the whole study: The collaborator samples originated in the United States, Italy and Spain and spanned the acute and convalescent phases of COVID-19. The prospective study material was composed of cDNA or gDNA derived from T cells, B-cell-depleted T cells, or PBMCs. Subjects who had been exposed to COVID-19, were actively infected with it, or had recovered from it provided the deeply sampled blood TCRbeta repertoires that made up the dataset. The repertoires were made available in a free public database intended to serve as a resource for research on the immune response to SARS-CoV-2. The samples were drawn from the first 160 participants of the ongoing ImmuneRACE study and from over a thousand subjects provided by 6 global collaborators. Nearly every sample came with metadata listing a de-identified subject ID, COVID-19 status, age in years and sex. Where available, HLA class I and class II types were taken from metadata supplied by the sample provider and were not determined by assay-based typing. Paper-wide results and their limitations: Clinical and demographic metadata were provided uncurated, with the amount varying by source and participant.

Here V drops 7 bases and J drops 2 bases, and the junction holds 10 bases not matched to any gene. CDR3 length: 16 amino acids, cysteine to phenylalanine. The sequence is cut down to CDR3 DNA, 48 bases in frame from base 1. The germline V gene sets CDR1 to MDHEN and CDR2 to SYDVKM. The collaborating institutions used their own protocols to collect whole blood in K2EDTA tubes. For TCRbeta analysis, collaborators shipped samples as frozen whole blood, isolated PBMCs, or DNA extracted from either of those sample types. TCRbeta CDR3 regions were amplified from genomic DNA by means of the immunoSEQ Assay, a bias-controlled multiplex PCR. The original methods were these. The number of nucleated cells in each sample was estimated from the amplification of reference gene primers within the assay. Sequence reads were collapsed and filtered to measure the absolute abundance of every unique TCRbeta CDR3 rearrangement. For each sample, productive Simpson clonality was calculated as the square root of Simpson's diversity index across productive rearrangements. In TCRdb, the immuneACCESS table is reduced to in-frame sequences with V and J assigned. These tables do not hold every clone; where another copy was compared, an unresolved V gene accounts for under half, and the others remain unexplained. The V and J calls and the clone size are those of that table, but D and trimming were determined from the DNA. Recorded for this sample are about 300,000 clones; roughly 86% of them occurred a single time. 1% to 1.5% of the sample rests with the top ten.

What was sequenced was peripheral blood. This sequence uses TRBV28 and TRBJ2-7, with 11 bases matching TRBD2. This TCR was sampled from a man aged 70-80 years with acute or convalescent COVID-19. The DNA is TGTGCCAGCAATACTCCCGGGACTAGCGGTACCTACGAGCAGTACTTC. This translates into CASNTPGTSGTYEQYF.